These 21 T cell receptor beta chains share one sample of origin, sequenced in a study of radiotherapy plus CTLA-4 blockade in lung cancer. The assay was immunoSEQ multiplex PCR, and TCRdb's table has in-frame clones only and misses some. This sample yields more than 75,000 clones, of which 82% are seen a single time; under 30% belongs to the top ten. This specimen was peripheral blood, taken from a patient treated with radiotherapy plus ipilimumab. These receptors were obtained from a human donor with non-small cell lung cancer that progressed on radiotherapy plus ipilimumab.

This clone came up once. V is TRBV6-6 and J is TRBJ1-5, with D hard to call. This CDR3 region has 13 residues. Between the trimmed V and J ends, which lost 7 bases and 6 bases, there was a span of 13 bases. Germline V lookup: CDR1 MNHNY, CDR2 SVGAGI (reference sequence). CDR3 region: CASIRDQGQPQHF. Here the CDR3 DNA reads TGTGCCAGCATACGTGATCAAGGTCAGCCCCAGCATTTT.

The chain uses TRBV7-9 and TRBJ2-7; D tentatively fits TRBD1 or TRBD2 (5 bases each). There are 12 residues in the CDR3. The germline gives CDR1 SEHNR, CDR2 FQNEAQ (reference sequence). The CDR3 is CGTGTSSYEQYF. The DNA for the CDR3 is TGTGGGACCGGGACCAGCTCCTACGAGCAGTACTTC.

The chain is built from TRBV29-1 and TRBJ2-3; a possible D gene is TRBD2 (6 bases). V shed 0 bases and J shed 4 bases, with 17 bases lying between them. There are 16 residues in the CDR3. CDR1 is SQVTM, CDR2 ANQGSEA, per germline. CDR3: CSVEDRLVLQADTQYF. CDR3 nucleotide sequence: TGCAGCGTTGAAGATCGACTAGTTTTACAGGCAGATACGCAGTATTTT.

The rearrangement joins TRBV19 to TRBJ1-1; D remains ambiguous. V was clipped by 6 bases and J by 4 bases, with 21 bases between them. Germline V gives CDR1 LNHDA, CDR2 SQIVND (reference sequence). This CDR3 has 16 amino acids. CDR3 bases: TGTGCCAGTAGCCCAGACATGGGGTCCCAGGCCACTGAAGCTTTCTTT. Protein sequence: CASSPDMGSQATEAFF.

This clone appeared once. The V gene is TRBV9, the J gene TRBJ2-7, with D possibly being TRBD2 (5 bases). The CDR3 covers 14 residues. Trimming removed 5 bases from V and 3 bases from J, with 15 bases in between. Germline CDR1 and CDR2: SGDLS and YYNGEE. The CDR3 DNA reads TGTGCCAGCAGTTTAGGGCCCGAGGGCTACGAGCAGTACGTC. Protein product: CASSLGPEGYEQYV.

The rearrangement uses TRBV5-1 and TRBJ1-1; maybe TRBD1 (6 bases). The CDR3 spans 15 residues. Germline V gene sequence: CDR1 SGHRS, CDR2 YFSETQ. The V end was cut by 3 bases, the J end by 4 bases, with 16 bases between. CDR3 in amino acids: CASSWTLQGGTEAFF. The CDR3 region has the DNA TGCGCCAGCAGCTGGACTCTACAGGGCGGCACTGAAGCTTTCTTT.

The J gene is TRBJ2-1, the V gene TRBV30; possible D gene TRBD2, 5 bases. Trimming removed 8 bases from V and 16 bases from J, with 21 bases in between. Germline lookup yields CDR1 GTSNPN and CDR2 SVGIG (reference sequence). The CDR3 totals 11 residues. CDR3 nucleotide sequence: TGTGCCGGAGGATCCTCCCTCGTCGTATTCTTC. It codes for CAGGSSLVVFF.

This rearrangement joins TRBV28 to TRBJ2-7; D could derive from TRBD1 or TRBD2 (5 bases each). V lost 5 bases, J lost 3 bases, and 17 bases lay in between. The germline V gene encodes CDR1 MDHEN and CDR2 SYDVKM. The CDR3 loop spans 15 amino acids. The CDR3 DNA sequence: TGTGCCAGCAGTCCTCCCCAGGGACCCATCTACGAGCAGTACTTC. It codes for CASSPPQGPIYEQYF.

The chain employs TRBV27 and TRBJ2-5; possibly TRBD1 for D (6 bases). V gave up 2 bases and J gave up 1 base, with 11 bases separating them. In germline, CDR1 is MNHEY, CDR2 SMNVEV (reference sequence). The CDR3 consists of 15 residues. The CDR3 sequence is CASSLLQGFQETQYF. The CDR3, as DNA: TGTGCCAGCAGTTTACTTCAGGGGTTCCAAGAGACCCAGTACTTC.

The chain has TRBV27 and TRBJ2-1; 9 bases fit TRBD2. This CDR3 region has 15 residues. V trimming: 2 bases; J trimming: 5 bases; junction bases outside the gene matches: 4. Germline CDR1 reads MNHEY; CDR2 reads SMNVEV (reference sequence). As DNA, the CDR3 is TGTGCCAGCAGTTTAGGCCTAGCGGGAAACAATGAGCAGTTCTTC. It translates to CASSLGLAGNNEQFF.

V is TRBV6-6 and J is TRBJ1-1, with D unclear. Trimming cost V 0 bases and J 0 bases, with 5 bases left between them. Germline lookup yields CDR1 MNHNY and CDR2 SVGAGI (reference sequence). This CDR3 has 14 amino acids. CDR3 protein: CASSYSEVNTEAFF. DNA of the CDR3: TGTGCCAGCAGTTACTCGGAGGTGAACACTGAAGCTTTCTTT.

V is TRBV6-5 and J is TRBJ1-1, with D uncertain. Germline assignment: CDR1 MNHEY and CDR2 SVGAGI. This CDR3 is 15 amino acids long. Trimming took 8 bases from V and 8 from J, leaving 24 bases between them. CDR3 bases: TGTGCCAGCGCATATGGAGGTCGGGTCGGGGTCGAAGCTTTCTTT. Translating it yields CASAYGGRVGVEAFF.

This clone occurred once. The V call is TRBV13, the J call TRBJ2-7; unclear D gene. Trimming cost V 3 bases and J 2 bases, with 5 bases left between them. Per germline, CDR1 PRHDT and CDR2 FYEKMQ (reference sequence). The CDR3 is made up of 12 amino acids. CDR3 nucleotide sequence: TGTGCCAGCAGCTTTAGAGCCTACGAGCAGTACGTC. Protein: CASSFRAYEQYV.

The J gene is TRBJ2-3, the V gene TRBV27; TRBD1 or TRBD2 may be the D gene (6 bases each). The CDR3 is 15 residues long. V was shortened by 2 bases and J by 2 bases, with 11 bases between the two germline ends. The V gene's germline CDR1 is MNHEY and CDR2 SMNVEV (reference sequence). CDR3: CASSLLPGATDTQYF. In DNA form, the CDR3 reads TGTGCCAGCAGTTTACTTCCGGGGGCCACAGATACGCAGTATTTT.

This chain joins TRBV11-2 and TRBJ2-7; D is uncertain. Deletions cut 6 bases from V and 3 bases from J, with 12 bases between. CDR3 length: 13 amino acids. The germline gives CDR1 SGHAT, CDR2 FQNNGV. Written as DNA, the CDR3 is TGTGCCAGCAGTACCCGAGAATTCTACGAGCAGTACTTC. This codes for CASSTREFYEQYF. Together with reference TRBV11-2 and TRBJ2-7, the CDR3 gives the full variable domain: EAGVAQSPRYKIIEKRQSVAFWCNPISGHATLYWYQQILGQGPKLLIQFQNNGVVDDSQLPKDRFSAERLKGVDSTLKIQPAKLEDSAVYLCASSTREFYEQYFGPGTRLTVT.

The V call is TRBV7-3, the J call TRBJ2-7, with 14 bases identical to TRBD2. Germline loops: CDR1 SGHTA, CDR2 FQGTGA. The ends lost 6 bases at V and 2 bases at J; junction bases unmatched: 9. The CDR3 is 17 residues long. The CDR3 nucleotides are TGTGCCAGCAGGGAGACTAGCGGGAGGGCCAATCCCTACGAGCAGTACGTC. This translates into CASRETSGRANPYEQYV.

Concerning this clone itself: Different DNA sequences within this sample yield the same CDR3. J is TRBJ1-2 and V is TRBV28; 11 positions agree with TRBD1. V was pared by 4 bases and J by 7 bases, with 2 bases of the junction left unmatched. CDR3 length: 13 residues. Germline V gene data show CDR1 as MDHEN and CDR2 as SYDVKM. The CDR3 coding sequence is TGTGCCAGCAGTTCGGGACAGGGGGGTGGCTACACCTTC. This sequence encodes CASSSGQGGGYTF.

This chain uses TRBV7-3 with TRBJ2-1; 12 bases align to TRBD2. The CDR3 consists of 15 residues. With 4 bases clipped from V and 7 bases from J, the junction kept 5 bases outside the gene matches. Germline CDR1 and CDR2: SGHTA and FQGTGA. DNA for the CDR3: TGTGCCAGCAGCTCGGGACTAGCGGGCCCAAATGAGCAGTTCTTC. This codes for CASSSGLAGPNEQFF.

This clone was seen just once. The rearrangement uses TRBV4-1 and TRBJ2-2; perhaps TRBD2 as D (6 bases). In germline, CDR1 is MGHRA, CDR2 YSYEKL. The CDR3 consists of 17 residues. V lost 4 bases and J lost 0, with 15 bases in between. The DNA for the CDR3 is TGCGCCAGCAGCCGAGTATGGGCGGGACCGAACACCGGGGAGCTGTTTTTT. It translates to CASSRVWAGPNTGELFF.

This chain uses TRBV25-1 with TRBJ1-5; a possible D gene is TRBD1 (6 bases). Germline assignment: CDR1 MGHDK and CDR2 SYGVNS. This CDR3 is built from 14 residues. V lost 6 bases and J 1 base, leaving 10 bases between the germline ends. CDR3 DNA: TGTGCCAGCAGAGAGCAGGGGAGCAATCAGCCCCAGCATTTT. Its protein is CASREQGSNQPQHF.

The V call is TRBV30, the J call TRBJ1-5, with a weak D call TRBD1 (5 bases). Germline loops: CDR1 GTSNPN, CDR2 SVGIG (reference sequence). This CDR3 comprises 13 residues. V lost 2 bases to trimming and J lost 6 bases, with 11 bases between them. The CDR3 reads CAWSPGSPQPQHF. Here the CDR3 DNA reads TGTGCCTGGAGTCCAGGGTCACCTCAGCCCCAGCATTTT.